This T cell receptor beta chain stems from a study of CD8+CD57+ T cells in acquired aplastic anemia. At the level of the study: Sorted CD4+ and CD8+ cells yielded DNA averaging around 3.2 ug.

V lost 1 base, J lost 1 base, and 4 bases lay in between. The CDR3 covers 13 residues. Germline CDR1 reads SGHTA; CDR2 reads FQGNSA. Study-level findings and limits: Any difference that existed in CD8+ Simpson's diversity between patients and controls was not significant.

The authors sequenced patients whose flow cytometry had shown CD8+CD57+ cell expansion. Each patient had severe acquired aplastic anemia. Worth noting for this clonotype: Its antigen is as yet unknown.

CDR3 and TCR beta VDJ profiling relied on a genomic DNA template. TCRdb re-analysed the reads in MiXCR, keeping a single row per CDR3 protein. The sample lists nearly 60,000 distinct CDR3 sequences; around 50% were seen once. The sample was sorted CD4+, CD8+, or CD8+CD57+ T cells (not recorded which) from PBMCs. The V gene is TRBV7-2, the J gene TRBJ2-5; D is unresolved. The TCR sequence derives from a human donor with aplastic anemia. The CDR3: CASSLGVQETQYF. Here the CDR3 DNA reads TGTGCCAGCAGCTTAGGGGTCCAAGAGACCCAGTACTTC.